These T cell receptor beta chains were read from a single sample in a study of T cell responses to AZD1222 COVID-19 vaccine. Generated by immunoSEQ multiplex PCR, the TCRdb table keeps only in-frame clones and is missing some. The data hold over 70,000 clones, with around 90% observed a single time. The source was peripheral blood, collected on day 0 of MenACWY control vaccination. The receptors stem from an adult in good health. CDR3s include the opening cysteine and the closing phenylalanine or tryptophan. A D gene is named only where the DNA matches it firmly. Size values are once, few and many counts, or a class for expanded clones, and some rows have none.

j_call clone_size v_call d_call cdr3_nt cdr3_aa
TRBJ1-4 . TRBV5-1 . TGCGCCAGCAGCTTGGCTAGGGTAGGAGCTAATGAAAAACTGTTTTTT CASSLARVGANEKLFF
TRBJ1-3 . TRBV9 . TGTGCCAGCAGCCCCGCAGGTGGAAACACCATATATTTT CASSPAGGNTIYF
TRBJ2-7 . TRBV6-1 TRBD1 TGTGCCAGCAGTGAATTGGGGACAGTCTACGAGCAGTACTTC CASSELGTVYEQYF
TRBJ1-6 few TRBV6-1 TRBD1 TGTGCCAGCAGTGAGTGGACAGGGAGTGGTTTGGGGTATTCACCCCTCCACTTT CASSEWTGSGLGYSPLHF
TRBJ1-2 . TRBV6-5 TRBD1 TGTGCCAGCAGGCTACCGGGACAGGGTTATGGCTACACCTTC CASRLPGQGYGYTF
TRBJ1-6 . TRBV4-3 . TGCGCCAGCAGCCAAGCTCTAGGGGTGAATTCACCCCTCCACTTT CASSQALGVNSPLHF
TRBJ2-5 . TRBV5-1 TRBD1 TGCGCCAGCAGCGTATGGACAGGGGACGCCCCAGAGACCCAGTACTTC CASSVWTGDAPETQYF
TRBJ1-2 . TRBV4-1 TRBD1 TGCGCCAGCAGCCAAAACGGGGACAGCTATGGCTACACCTTC CASSQNGDSYGYTF
TRBJ1-6 . TRBV5-6 TRBD1 TGTGCCAGCAGCTTTTTGGGGGACAGGTCCTATAATTCACCCCTCCACTTT CASSFLGDRSYNSPLHF
TRBJ1-2 . TRBV9 . TGTGCCAGCAGCGTAGAACCAGGGCCGGTCGCTGGCTACACCTTC CASSVEPGPVAGYTF
TRBJ1-2 few TRBV13 TRBD1 TGTGCCAGCAGCCCCAGCACAGAGGACAGGGGGGCGGATGGCTACACCTTC CASSPSTEDRGADGYTF
TRBJ1-5 . TRBV10-3 . TGTGCCATCAATAACAGGGATCTGAGTCAGCCCCAGCATTTT CAINNRDLSQPQHF
TRBJ2-7 . TRBV7-9 . TGTGCCAGCAGCAAGACGGTAAGCTCCTACGAGCAGTACTTC CASSKTVSSYEQYF
TRBJ1-5 . TRBV19 TRBD1 TGTGCCAGTAGTAGAACAGGGGTGGGTCAGCCCCAGCATTTT CASSRTGVGQPQHF
TRBJ1-1 . TRBV27 TRBD1 TGTGCCAGCAGTTTATCGACAGGGAGGGATACTGAAGCTTTCTTT CASSLSTGRDTEAFF
TRBJ1-5 once TRBV24-1 . TGTGCCACCAGTGATCCTCGGGCAGCCCGCAGCAATCAGCCCCAGCATTTT CATSDPRAARSNQPQHF
TRBJ1-5 . TRBV1 . TGCCGACTATGGTACCGCAATCAGCCCCAGCATTTT CRLWYRNQPQHF
TRBJ2-7 . TRBV6-5 . TGTGCCAGCAGTTACACCGGCATATTAGGGACCGAGCAGTACTTC CASSYTGILGTEQYF
TRBJ1-2 . TRBV7-2 . TGTGCCAGCAGCCCACTAGACAGAAACTATGGCTACACCTTC CASSPLDRNYGYTF
TRBJ2-1 few TRBV2 . TGTGCCAGCAGTCCCCGGGACAACGCATACAATGAGCAGTTCTTC CASSPRDNAYNEQFF
TRBJ1-4 . TRBV27 TRBD1 TGTGCCAGCAGTTCTCAGGGGGTAACTAATGAAAAACTGTTTTTT CASSSQGVTNEKLFF
TRBJ1-2 . TRBV30 . TGTGCCTGGACCTTCCTCGCCCGGGCGACCTTC CAWTFLARATF
TRBJ1-2 . TRBV16 . TGTGCCAGCAGCCAATCTGGCGACGGCGGCTACACCTTC CASSQSGDGGYTF
TRBJ1-2 . TRBV30 TRBD1 TGTGCCTGGAGTCCCACAGGGGCCATGGCATCCTATGGCTACACCTTC CAWSPTGAMASYGYTF
TRBJ2-3 . TRBV5-6 TRBD1 TGTGCCAGCAGCGCACGACAGGGGACCACAGATACGCAGTATTTT CASSARQGTTDTQYF
TRBJ1-6 . TRBV28 TRBD1 TGTGCCAGCAGGACCGGGACAGGGCAATCACCCCTCCACTTT CASRTGTGQSPLHF
TRBJ2-1 . TRBV19 TRBD2 TGTGCCAGTAGTATGGAAGGGACTAGCGGGGGGTGGACAGGTGAGCAGTTCTTC CASSMEGTSGGWTGEQFF
TRBJ1-4 . TRBV28 . TGTGCCAGCAACTCGATGGGGGGGATTCCAACTAATGAAAAACTGTTTTTT CASNSMGGIPTNEKLFF
TRBJ1-2 . TRBV19 . TGTGCCAGTAGTATAGGGGGATATAACTATGGCTACACCTTC CASSIGGYNYGYTF
TRBJ1-5 . TRBV4-1 . TGCGCCAGCACCACCTACGAAGGGACCAATCAGCCCCAGCATTTT CASTTYEGTNQPQHF
TRBJ1-4 once TRBV28 . TGTGCCAGCAGTTTATGGGCCAACGGGGCGGATGAAAAACTGTTTTTT CASSLWANGADEKLFF
TRBJ2-2 . TRBV3-1/TRBV3-2 . TGTGCCAGCAGCCAAAGCACACCGGGGTACATCGGGGAGCTGTTTTTT CASSQSTPGYIGELFF
TRBJ2-2 . TRBV2 TRBD1 TGTGCCAGCAGAGACAGGGCCGGGGAGCTGTTTTTT CASRDRAGELFF
TRBJ1-2 few TRBV25-1 TRBD1 TGTGCCAGCAGTGAATATATAGGGGGCCAGGGTGGCGGCTACACCTTC CASSEYIGGQGGGYTF
TRBJ1-1 . TRBV29-1 . TGCAGCGTTCCGCACCCAGGGAACACTGAAGCTTTCTTT CSVPHPGNTEAFF
TRBJ1-1 . TRBV29-1 TRBD1 TGCAGCGCCAGGGACAGCGACACTGAAGCTTTCTTT CSARDSDTEAFF
TRBJ1-1 once TRBV27 . TGTGCCAGCAGCATGGGACGGGGGAACACTGAAGCTTTCTTT CASSMGRGNTEAFF